The present T cell receptor beta chain was sequenced within a study of cytomegalovirus exposure and HLA in healthy donors. Study-wide background: The roughly 120 validation repertoires matched the roughly 700 first-cohort repertoires in platform, a later analysis reported. Overall study findings and caveats: The listing of fewer than 200 TCR beta chains classed them as cytomegalovirus-associated. Rarity characterized most TCR sequences, yet some public TCRs appeared in many donors.

In the case of this clone: Its specificity is unknown.

Germline CDR1 MNHNS, CDR2 SASEGT. J lost 1 base, V lost 5 bases, and 7 bases had no gene match. The CDR3 has 15 amino acids. The data were produced by immunoSEQ multiplex PCR, yet TCRdb's version contains in-frame clones alone and is incomplete. Seen here are roughly 250,000 clones, around 87% observed once, and the top ten hold around 1.2%. Input material: PBMCs. The sequence was collected from a woman aged 25 to 39 in good health and CMV-seropositive. This chain links TRBV6-1 with TRBJ1-2; 7 nucleotides align to TRBD1. The chain's CDR3 is CASSFGTDNNYGYTF. In DNA, the CDR3 is TGTGCCAGCAGTTTCGGGACAGATAATAACTATGGCTACACCTTC.